The sample holds many counts of the clone carrying this T cell receptor beta chain. Its matching antigen is unknown. The source of the sample is a study of neurological immune-mediated disorders. 5'RACE employing 10-nucleotide random UMIs yielded the cDNA. Over 190 million TCR-beta sequences from 15-18 subjects came out of each sequencing run. A single record per CDR3 protein comes from TCRdb applying MiXCR to the 5' RACE reads. This repertoire shows tens of thousands of distinct CDR3 sequences, approximately 10% found once; its top ten account for 21%. This CDR3 contains 12 residues. Germline V gene sequence: CDR1 SGHAT, CDR2 FQNNGV. V was clipped by 1 base and J by 7 bases, with 8 bases between them. Study observations and caveats: The highest TCR clonal expansion occurred in HTLV-1-associated myelopathy; multiple sclerosis fell below healthy controls. Among expanded clones, no CDR3 amino acid sequences were shared across subjects, a pattern suggesting private repertoires in all groups.

Sequencing was carried out using PBMCs. The TCR comes from a woman between 40 and 50 years old with HTLV-1-associated myelopathy (HAM/TSP). This chain links TRBV11-2 with TRBJ2-7; D may be TRBD1 (5 bases). As DNA, the CDR3 is TGTGCCAGCAGCTTAGGAAACAGGGAGCAGTACTTC. Amino acid sequence: CASSLGNREQYF.